A single sample is the source of the 22 T cell receptor delta chains below, sequenced in a study of γδ T cells in repeated Plasmodium falciparum infection. Bulk repertoires came from Vgamma9/Vdelta2+ or Vdelta2-negative gammadelta T cells flow-sorted from PBMC. TCRdb processed the multiplex PCR reads again with the CATT caller. This sample has tens of thousands of delta-chain clones, with less than 2% found just once. Source material: gamma-delta T cells from blood. Receptors originate from a pool of human donors (malaria-infected and uninfected, not separated).

There are a few counts of this clone. TCRdb records a much larger clone's protein for this DNA, with a difference at residue 10 that likely arises from a read error; the protein given is the translation of the DNA. The chain combines TRDV1 with TRDJ1; tentatively, D is TRDD3 (5 bases). Here the J gene was assigned by germline matching of the DNA, as TCRdb has none. This CDR3 contains 17 residues. Trimming left V 0 bases short and J 2 bases short, with 16 bases between. Germline CDR1 reads TSWWSYY; CDR2 reads QGS. CDR3 loop: CALGELGKRMGTDKLIF. The CDR3 DNA is TGTGCTCTTGGGGAACTAGGGAAACGGATGGGGACCGATAAACTCATCTTT.

This clone has more than one count but fewer than ten. TCRdb shows a much larger clone's protein in place of this DNA's translation, and the two differ at residue 3, likely through a read error; the protein shown is translated from the DNA. This rearrangement joins TRDV1 to TRDJ1; TRDD3 aligns across 13 bases. The J gene is not listed in TCRdb, so it was assigned here from a DNA match to germline. The V gene's germline CDR1 is TSWWSYY and CDR2 QGS. The CDR3 length is 17 residues. CDR3 residues: CAPGELGDTLDTDKLIF. The CDR3 DNA sequence: TGTGCTCCTGGGGAACTGGGGGATACGCTGGACACCGATAAACTCATCTTT.

This clone has only a few counts. TCRdb's listed protein matches a much larger clone and diverges from this DNA's translation at residue 22, likely through a read error; the protein shown comes from the DNA. Here the V gene is TRDV1, but the J gene went uncalled; TRDD3, as called in the table, went unchecked against the DNA. CDR1 and CDR2 (germline): TSWWSYY, QGS. The CDR3 totals 23 residues. The CDR3 nucleotides are TGTGCTCTTGGGTCAGACCTCCCGGGGATCCACTGGGGGATACCGGGGCCCCCCCGGAAACTCACCTTT. It codes for CALGSDLPGIHWGIPGPPRKLTF.

As to this clone: TCRdb lists the protein of a much larger clone for this DNA, which differs at residue 5, so this is likely a read error; the protein given here is translated from the DNA itself. V is TRDV1 and J is TRDJ1; 8 nucleotides match TRDD3. As TCRdb names no J gene, one was assigned here on the basis of a DNA match to germline. Trimming cost V 4 bases and J 4 bases; bases outside gene matches: 8. CDR1 TSWWSYY and CDR2 QGS come from the germline V gene. This CDR3 has 15 residues. The CDR3 spells CALGGPWDTRDKLIF. CDR3 in DNA: TGTGCTCTTGGGGGACCGTGGGATACGCGCGATAAACTCATCTTT.

Relative to its sample, this clone is medium-sized. The sample holds other DNA sequences that translate to the same CDR3. The V and J genes are TRDV1 and TRDJ1, with 12 nucleotides matching TRDD3. This CDR3 has 25 amino acids. V dropped 0 bases and J dropped 0; count of bases not matched to a gene: 26. The germline V gene has CDR1 TSWWSYY and CDR2 QGS. In DNA form, the CDR3 reads TGTGCTCTTGGGGAACTGTTTCACACTCTACGATTTCCTGGGGGATACGCGGGGTACACCGATAAACTCATCTTT. Protein: CALGELFHTLRFPGGYAGYTDKLIF.

This clone was detected only a few times. Only one base separates this from a far larger clonotype, so it likely reflects a read error. No DNA is shown, since the ends of the CDR3 on it are uncertain; the CDR3 is the one TCRdb lists. At the DNA level, this CDR3 is encoded by other sequences in the same sample as well. The V gene is TRDV1; the J gene was not called; no DNA check was done on the table's D call, TRDD3. Germline assignment: CDR1 TSWWSYY and CDR2 QGS. The CDR3 is 21 amino acids long, termini counted. CDR3 region: CALGDSTAWGIGASYTDKLIF.

This clone was counted many times. Given a far larger clone just one base away, this is likely a sequencing read error. Other DNA sequences of this sample code for an identical CDR3. The V and J genes are TRDV3 and TRDJ1; D unresolved. V was shortened by 4 bases and J by 5 bases, with 23 bases between the two germline ends. Germline V gene sequence: CDR1 TVYSNPD, CDR2 GDNSRS (reference sequence). The CDR3 has 15 residues. The CDR3 loop is CASTLHFAVTDKLIF. CDR3 bases: TGTGCCTCAACGCTCCACTTCGCGGTGACTGATAAACTCATCTTT.

On this clone: This DNA translates differently at residue 13 from the TCRdb protein, which is that of a much larger clone; a read error is likely, and the protein shown is the DNA's own translation. V is TRDV1 and J is TRDJ1; D uncertain. The CDR3 has 16 residues. Germline-derived CDR1 and CDR2 are TSWWSYY and QGS. CDR3 sequence reads: CALGEIRQGYTDELIF. Here the CDR3 DNA reads TGTGCTCTTGGGGAAATCCGTCAGGGGTACACCGATGAACTCATCTTT.

Details on this clone: For this DNA, TCRdb reports the protein of a much larger clone, which diverges at residue 7, most likely from a read error; the protein presented here is translated directly from the DNA. The J segment was not called; the V segment is TRDV1. CDR3 size: 12 residues. Germline CDR1 TSWWSYY, CDR2 QGS. CDR3 bases: TGTGCTCTTGGGGACCCTCAGAGTAGGCTCATCTTT. Protein: CALGDPQSRLIF.

Remarks on this clone: For this DNA, TCRdb reports the protein of a much larger clone, which diverges at residue 5, most likely from a read error; the protein presented here is translated directly from the DNA. The V call is TRDV1, the J call TRDJ1; the match to TRDD3 covers 13 bases. The length of the CDR3 is 19 residues. The V segment lost 8 bases and the J segment 1 base; nucleotides outside the gene matches: 16. The germline V gene encodes CDR1 TSWWSYY and CDR2 QGS. CDR3 region: CALLPPPNWGIRGTDKLIF. In nucleotides, the CDR3 is TGTGCTCTTCTCCCCCCTCCAAACTGGGGGATACGGGGCACCGATAAACTCATCTTT.

This clone was seen a handful of times. A far larger clone is just one base off, so this is likely a read error. Within the sample, other DNA sequences also encode this same CDR3. The gene calls are TRDV1 and TRDJ1; 12 nucleotides match TRDD3. Germline V lookup: CDR1 TSWWSYY, CDR2 QGS. There are 21 residues in the CDR3. V was clipped by 0 bases and J by 4 bases; unmatched bases: 18. CDR3 in amino acids: CALGELVTIKTGGYLSDKLIF. The CDR3 DNA reads as TGTGCTCTTGGGGAACTAGTGACGATAAAGACTGGGGGATACCTAAGCGATAAACTCATCTTT.

In its sample, this clone is medium-sized (0.01 to 0.1%). Different DNA sequences within this sample yield the same CDR3. This chain uses TRDV1 with TRDJ1; 13 nucleotides align to TRDD3. CDR1 is TSWWSYY and CDR2 is QGS in the germline V gene. CDR3 length: 20 amino acids. V gave up 4 bases and J gave up 1 base; unmatched junction bases: 15. The CDR3 spells CALGGRSPYWGIRITDKLIF. The CDR3 DNA follows: TGTGCTCTTGGGGGGCGGTCCCCCTACTGGGGGATACGAATCACCGATAAACTCATCTTT.

This clone was counted ten times or more. In the same sample, other DNA sequences code for this CDR3. This chain uses TRDV1 with TRDJ1; D gene ambiguous. From germline, CDR1 is TSWWSYY and CDR2 QGS. CDR3 length equals 14 residues. CDR3 region: CAAAGSPYTDKLIF. In DNA, the CDR3 is TGTGCCGCTGCTGGAAGTCCGTACACCGATAAACTCATCTTT.

This clone was counted at least ten times. The sample contains more than one DNA sequence encoding this CDR3. This chain uses TRDV1 with TRDJ1; 10 bases are a match to TRDD3. V trimming: 7 bases; J trimming: 0 bases; junction bases outside the gene matches: 32. The CDR3 spans 24 residues. Germline V gene lookup returns CDR1 TSWWSYY and CDR2 QGS. DNA for the CDR3: TGTGCTCTTGTTCCAGCCGGGGGTTACTGGGGGATCCATCCGGCCGGGCCGTACACCGATAAACTCATCTTT. Amino acids: CALVPAGGYWGIHPAGPYTDKLIF.

On this clone: This likely came from a read error, as a far larger clone is one base away. The sample carries other DNA sequences with the same CDR3. The V gene corresponds to TRDV2; no J gene was called; the D call in the table, TRDD3, was not verified against the DNA. The germline V gene has CDR1 GEAIGNYY and CDR2 EKD. There are 15 residues in the CDR3. The CDR3, as DNA: TGTGCCTGTGACACGAAAGGGATAAACACCGATAAACTCATCTTC. Translating it yields CACDTKGINTDKLIF.

This clone was seen only a few times. This DNA's translation and the protein TCRdb lists, from a much larger clone, do not match at residue 12, likely due to a read error; the protein shown is translated from the DNA. The chain has TRDV1 and TRDJ1, with 9 bases lining up with TRDD3. As TCRdb names no J gene, one was assigned here on the basis of a DNA match to germline. V was clipped by 8 bases and J by 1 base; unmatched bases: 20. The CDR3 loop spans 19 amino acids. Germline assignment: CDR1 TSWWSYY and CDR2 QGS. CDR3 DNA sequence: TGTGCTCTTCGGCCCGATTGCCCTTTCTGGGGGATGCGCACCGATAAACTCATCTTT. Translated: CALRPDCPFWGMRTDKLIF.

On this clone itself: With a far larger clone one base away, a read error is the likely cause. This specimen includes other DNA sequences encoding the same CDR3. The chain is built from TRDV1 and TRDJ1; maybe TRDD3 (6 bases). Per the germline V gene, CDR1 is TSWWSYY and CDR2 is QGS. There are 16 residues in the CDR3. The germline V and J ends were trimmed by 9 bases and 5 bases, with 25 bases remaining between them. The chain's CDR3 is CALEEAGVGVTDKLIF. The CDR3, as DNA: TGTGCTCTGGAGGAAGCAGGGGTGGGGGTCACGGATAAACTCATCTTT.

There are a few counts of this clone. For this DNA, TCRdb reports the protein of a much larger clone, which diverges at residue 8, most likely from a read error; the protein presented here is translated directly from the DNA. The chain couples TRDV1 to TRDJ1; 13 bases map to TRDD3. Per germline, CDR1 TSWWSYY and CDR2 QGS. The CDR3 is 24 residues long. The J segment lost 8 bases and the V segment lost 2 bases, leaving 32 bases of the junction unmatched. The CDR3 nucleotides are TGTGCTCTTGGGGAATGGGGAGCGACCCCGACTCCGAACTGGGGGATACGCGTCGGCCCCAAACTCATCTTT. It yields the protein CALGEWGATPTPNWGIRVGPKLIF.

This clone was detected ten times or more. One end of the junction fails to match germline, which may point to a read error. The chain recombines TRDV1 with TRDJ1; 8 nucleotides match TRDD3. The V gene's germline CDR1 is TSWWSYY and CDR2 QGS. The CDR3 consists of 20 residues. CDR3 protein: CALGELSRGDTGVGTDKLIF. CDR3 sequence (DNA): TGTGCTCTTGGTGAACTTTCCCGTGGGGATACAGGGGTGGGCACCGATAAACTCATCTTT.

This clone was picked up a small number of times. The translation of this DNA and the TCRdb protein of a much larger clone differ at residues 6 and 14, probably owing to a read error; the protein shown here is translated from the DNA. The chain uses TRDV3 and TRDJ1; TRDD3 aligns across 11 bases. Germline CDR1 TVYSNPD, CDR2 GDNSRS (reference sequence). The CDR3 is 16 amino acids. The CDR3 region is CASGPCWGIQPDKFIF. CDR3 coding DNA: TGTGCCTCGGGGCCATGCTGGGGGATACAACCCGATAAATTCATCTTT. Full variable domain (rest looked up from reference TRDV3 and TRDJ1): CDKVTQSSPDQTVASGSEVVLLCTYDTVYSNPDLFWYRIRPDYSFQFVFYGDNSRSEGADFTQGRFSVKHILTQKAFHLVISPVRTEDSATYYCASGPCWGIQPDKFIFGKGTRVTVEP.

To note about this clone: TCRdb attributes to this sequence the protein of a much larger clone, which differs from the DNA translation at residue 13; a read error is likely, and the protein displayed is translated from the DNA. The V call is TRDV1, the J call TRDJ3; 9 nucleotides line up with TRDD3. The J gene comes from matching the DNA to germline here; TCRdb lacks it. The CDR3 spans 19 residues. Per the germline V gene, CDR1 is TSWWSYY and CDR2 is QGS. The CDR3 loop reads CALGDYSWGIRWATRQMFF. CDR3 in DNA: TGTGCTCTTGGGGACTACAGCTGGGGGATTCGCTGGGCCACCCGACAGATGTTTTTC.

This clone was picked up many times. The rearrangement uses TRDV2 and TRDJ1; TRDD3 matches at 13 bases. In the absence of a J gene in TCRdb, the DNA was matched to germline to assign it here. CDR1 and CDR2 from the germline V gene are GEAIGNYY and EKD. The CDR3 consists of 19 residues. J gave up 0 bases and V 0 bases, and 9 bases lay outside the gene matches. CDR3 nucleotides: TGTGCCTGTGACACCATTACTGGGGGATACGCCGGGTACACCGATAAACTCATCTTT. Translated: CACDTITGGYAGYTDKLIF.